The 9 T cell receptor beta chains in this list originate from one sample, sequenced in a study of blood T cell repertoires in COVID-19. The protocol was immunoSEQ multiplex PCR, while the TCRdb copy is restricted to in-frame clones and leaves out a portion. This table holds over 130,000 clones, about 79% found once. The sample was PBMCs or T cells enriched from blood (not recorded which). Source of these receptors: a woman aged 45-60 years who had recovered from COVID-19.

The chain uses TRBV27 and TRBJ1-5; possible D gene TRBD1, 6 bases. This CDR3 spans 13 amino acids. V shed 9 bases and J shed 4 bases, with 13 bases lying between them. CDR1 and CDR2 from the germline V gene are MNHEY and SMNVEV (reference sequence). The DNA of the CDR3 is TGTGCCAGTTTTGGGGGCGGGAATCAGCCCCAGCATTTT. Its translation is CASFGGGNQPQHF.

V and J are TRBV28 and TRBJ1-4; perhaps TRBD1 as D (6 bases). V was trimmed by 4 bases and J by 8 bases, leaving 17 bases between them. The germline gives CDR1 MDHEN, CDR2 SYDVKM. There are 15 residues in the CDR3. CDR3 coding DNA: TGTGCCAGCAGTTATCAAGGGCTCCAGGGGGAAAAACTGTTTTTT. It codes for CASSYQGLQGEKLFF.

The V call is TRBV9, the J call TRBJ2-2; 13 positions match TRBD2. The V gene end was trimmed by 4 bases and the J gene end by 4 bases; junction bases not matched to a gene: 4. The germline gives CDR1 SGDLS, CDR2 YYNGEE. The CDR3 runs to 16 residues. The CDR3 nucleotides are TGTGCCAGCAGCACTAGCGGGAGGGCCGCCACCGGGGAGCTGTTTTTT. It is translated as CASSTSGRAATGELFF.

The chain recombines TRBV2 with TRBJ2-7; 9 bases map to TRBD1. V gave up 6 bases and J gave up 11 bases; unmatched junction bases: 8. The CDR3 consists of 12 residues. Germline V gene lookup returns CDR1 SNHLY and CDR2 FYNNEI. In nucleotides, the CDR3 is TGTGCCAGCAGGAGGACAGGGGCCCGAGAGTACTTC. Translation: CASRRTGAREYF.

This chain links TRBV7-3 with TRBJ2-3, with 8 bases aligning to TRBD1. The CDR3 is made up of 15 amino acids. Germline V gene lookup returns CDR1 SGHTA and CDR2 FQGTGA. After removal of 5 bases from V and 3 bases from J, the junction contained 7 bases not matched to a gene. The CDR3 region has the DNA TGTGCCAGCAGCACAAACCGGGACAGGACAGATACGCAGTATTTT. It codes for CASSTNRDRTDTQYF.

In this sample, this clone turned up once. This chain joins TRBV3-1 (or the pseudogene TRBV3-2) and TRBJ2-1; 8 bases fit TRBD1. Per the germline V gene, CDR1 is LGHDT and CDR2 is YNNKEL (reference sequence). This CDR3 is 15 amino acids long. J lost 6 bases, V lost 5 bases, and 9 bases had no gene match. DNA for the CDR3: TGTGCCAGCAGCTTACGACAGGGGAAGATCAATGAGCAGTTCTTC. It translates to CASSLRQGKINEQFF.

The CDR3 DNA follows: TGTGCCAGCAGTTACTCCGGGGCGAACACCGGGGAGCTGTTTTTT. Translating gives CASSYSGANTGELFF. The chain uses TRBV6-5 and TRBJ2-2; TRBD2 might be the D (5 bases). This CDR3 contains 15 residues. The ends were cut back, 0 bases at V and 0 bases at J, with 5 bases in the middle. Germline V gene data show CDR1 as MNHEY and CDR2 as SVGAGI.

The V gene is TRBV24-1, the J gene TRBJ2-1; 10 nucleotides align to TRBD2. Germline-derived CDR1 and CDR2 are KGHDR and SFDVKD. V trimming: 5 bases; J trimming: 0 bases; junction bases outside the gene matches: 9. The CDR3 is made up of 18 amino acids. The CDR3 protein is CATSVTSSGSSSYNEQFF. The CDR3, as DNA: TGTGCCACCAGTGTAACCTCTAGCGGGAGCAGCTCCTACAATGAGCAGTTCTTC.

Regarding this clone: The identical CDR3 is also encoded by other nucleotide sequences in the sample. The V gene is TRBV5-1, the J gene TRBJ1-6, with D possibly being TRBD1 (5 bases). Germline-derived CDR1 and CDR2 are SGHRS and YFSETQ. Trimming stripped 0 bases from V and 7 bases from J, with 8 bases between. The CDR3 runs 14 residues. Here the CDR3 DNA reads TGCGCCAGCAGCTTGGGACAGATCAATTCACCCCTCCACTTT. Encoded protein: CASSLGQINSPLHF.